This T cell receptor beta chain is drawn from a study of shared clonotypes between healthy human individuals. On this clone: Its antigen remains unidentified.

The germline V gene has CDR1 MNHEY and CDR2 SVGAGI. V lost 10 bases and J lost 5, with 14 bases in between. The CDR3 runs 12 residues. Some clones are missing from TCRdb's copy, which holds only in-frame ones; the method was immunoSEQ multiplex PCR. The sample has approximately 2.1 million clones; 85% to 95% are singletons. Findings of the study overall: Relative to memory subsets, naive subsets generally showed larger estimated richness.

The study drew all its donors from Caucasian adults living in Nashville, Tennessee. CD4+ cells were split into CD45RA+ naive and CD45RA-negative memory subsets. What was sequenced was naive CD4+ T cells from PBMCs. Described subset: CD45RA+ positively selected. The TCR sequence derives from a man between 18 and 29 years old in good health. Some clones in this sample may be carry-over from other donors' samples. The V and J genes are TRBV6-5 and TRBJ1-2, with D tentatively TRBD1 (5 bases). This CDR3 is CATSTGGYGYTF. For the CDR3, the DNA is TGTGCCACCTCCACGGGGGGTTATGGCTACACCTTC.